This TCR beta chain appears in the sequencing data of a study of blood T cell repertoires in COVID-19. TCRdb's table, derived via immunoSEQ multiplex PCR, lists solely in-frame clones and lacks some. This sample has under 80,000 clones; roughly 80% occur once, and the top ten carry over 9.5%. Germline V gene lookup returns CDR1 LGHDT and CDR2 YNNKEL (reference sequence). This CDR3 has 16 residues. The V segment lost 3 bases and the J segment 7 bases; nucleotides outside the gene matches: 6. The sample comprised peripheral blood. V usage is TRBV3-1 (or the pseudogene TRBV3-2) and J usage is TRBJ2-1; 13 bases are shared with TRBD2. The receptor was derived from a human donor in a cohort sampled during active COVID-19. The CDR3 nucleotides read TGTGCCAGCAGCCATTCCGGGACTAGCGGGGTTAATGAGCAGTTCTTC. Protein sequence: CASSHSGTSGVNEQFF.